A selection of T cell receptor beta chains follows, all from one sample in a study of STAT3 mutations in large granular lymphocyte leukemia. Produced via immunoSEQ multiplex PCR; TCRdb's table is partial and in-frame only. Among about a thousand clones listed, less than 65% were seen once. Source material: PBMCs. The receptors were sampled from a human donor with T large granular lymphocyte leukemia. Some clones in this sample may be carry-over from other donors' samples. CDR3s include the opening cysteine and the closing phenylalanine or tryptophan. D genes are given only for firm matches. Only some rows state a clone size, as once, few, many or a class for expanded clones.

>TRBV5-6|TRBJ2-7|NA|NA
CASSFRAEQYF
TGTGCCAGCAGCTTCAGGGCCGAGCAGTACTTC
>TRBV14|TRBJ2-7|TRBD2|few
CASSQAGGLGQYF
TGTGCCAGCAGCCAAGCGGGGGGTCTTGGGCAGTACTTC
>TRBV4-3|TRBJ1-2|NA|NA
CASSQDRMAGGYTF
TGCGCCAGCAGCCAAGATAGGATGGCGGGTGGCTACACCTTC
>TRBV4-2|TRBJ1-2|NA|NA
CASSQELATQAYGYTF
TGTGCCAGCAGCCAAGAGTTAGCGACACAGGCCTATGGCTACACCTTC
>TRBV7-9|TRBJ2-7|NA|once
CASSLLYEVYF
TGTGCCAGCAGTTTGTTATACGAGGTGTACTTC
>TRBV5-1|TRBJ1-2|TRBD1|NA
CASSPGQGLGGYTF
TGCGCCAGCAGCCCCGGACAGGGGTTGGGTGGCTACACCTTC
>TRBV27|TRBJ2-4|NA|NA
CASKISLTKNIQYF
TGTGCCAGCAAAATTAGCTTAACCAAAAACATTCAGTACTTC
>TRBV6-1|TRBJ1-5|NA|NA
CASSELGLGQPQHF
TGTGCCAGCAGTGAATTGGGTCTGGGACAGCCCCAGCATTTT
>TRBV7-9|TRBJ2-1|NA|once
CASRIILGNEQFF
TGTGCCAGCAGAATAATCCTCGGCAATGAGCAGTTCTTC
>TRBV7-9|TRBJ1-2|TRBD1|NA
CASSSRTGPTNYGYTF
TGTGCCAGCAGCTCCCGGACAGGGCCCACTAACTATGGCTACACCTTC
>TRBV29-1|TRBJ2-1|NA|NA
CSVETANNEQFF
TGCAGCGTTGAAACGGCCAACAATGAGCAGTTCTTC
>TRBV28|TRBJ1-5|NA|NA
CASSAPGAARQPQHF
TGTGCCAGCAGTGCTCCAGGGGCAGCGCGCCAGCCCCAGCATTTT
>TRBV5-4|TRBJ2-7|NA|NA
CASSHQGLPGEQYF
TGTGCCAGCAGCCATCAGGGTCTGCCGGGCGAGCAGTACTTC
>TRBV7-8|TRBJ2-6|NA|NA
CASSFEANVLTF
TGTGCCAGCAGCTTCGAAGCCAACGTCCTGACTTTC
>TRBV4-1|TRBJ2-1|TRBD2|NA
CASSQVPGLASDEQFF
TGCGCCAGCAGCCAAGTTCCCGGACTAGCTTCCGATGAGCAGTTCTTC
>TRBV7-2|TRBJ1-1|NA|few
CASSQRRNTEAFF
TGTGCCAGCAGCCAAAGGAGGAACACTGAAGCTTTCTTT
>TRBV30|TRBJ1-5|TRBD1|few
CAWSVTGGGNQPQHF
TGTGCCTGGAGCGTGACAGGGGGCGGCAATCAGCCCCAGCATTTT
>TRBV5-4|TRBJ2-3|NA|NA
CASSGYGGTDTQYF
TGTGCCAGCAGTGGATACGGGGGCACAGATACGCAGTATTTT
>TRBV5-4|TRBJ1-2|TRBD1|NA
CASSRNRQGWYGYTF
TGTGCCAGCAGCCGGAATCGACAGGGATGGTATGGCTACACCTTC
>TRBV5-6|TRBJ1-2|NA|NA
CASSFTGAMGGYTF
TGTGCCAGCAGCTTTACAGGAGCAATGGGTGGCTACACCTTC
>TRBV7-9|TRBJ1-1|NA|NA
CASSLVVNTEAFF
TGTGCCAGCAGCTTAGTGGTGAACACTGAAGCTTTCTTT
>TRBV7-9|TRBJ1-1|NA|NA
CASSWGGVKAFF
TGTGCCAGCAGCTGGGGGGGGGTTAAAGCTTTCTTT
>TRBV13|TRBJ2-7|TRBD1|NA
CASSFRGRIGEQYF
TGTGCCAGCAGCTTCAGGGGGCGAATTGGCGAGCAGTACTTC
>TRBV5-1|TRBJ1-6|NA|NA
CASSLGGKESPLHF
TGCGCCAGCAGCTTGGGGGGTAAGGAGTCACCCCTCCACTTT
>TRBV9|TRBJ2-7|NA|few
CASSAGPSYEQYF
TGTGCCAGCAGCGCGGGACCCTCCTACGAGCAGTACTTC
>TRBV30|TRBJ2-3|TRBD2|NA
CAWSALAGSVDTQYF
TGTGCCTGGAGTGCCCTAGCGGGGTCTGTAGATACGCAGTATTTT
>TRBV18|TRBJ2-7|TRBD1|NA
CASSPTGGHEQYF
TGTGCCAGCTCACCGACAGGGGGCCACGAGCAGTACTTC
>TRBV14|TRBJ1-5|NA|large
CASSPNRVTQPQHF
TGTGCCAGCAGCCCTAACAGGGTTACTCAGCCCCAGCATTTT
>TRBV5-5|TRBJ2-7|NA|NA
CASSLPGVHEQYF
TGTGCCAGCAGCTTGCCCGGGGTCCACGAGCAGTACTTC
>TRBV4-3|TRBJ2-7|NA|NA
CASSFGRGETYEQYF
TGCGCCAGCAGCTTCGGCAGGGGAGAAACCTACGAGCAGTACTTC
>TRBV5-5|TRBJ2-1|TRBD1|few
CASRPTGGHNEQFF
TGTGCCAGCAGGCCGACAGGGGGTCACAATGAGCAGTTCTTC
>TRBV5-6|TRBJ2-7|NA|NA
CASSSWARTYEQYF
TGTGCCAGCAGCTCGTGGGCCCGGACCTACGAGCAGTACTTC
>TRBV30|TRBJ1-2|TRBD1|NA
CAWSRGTGWVNYGYTF
TGTGCCTGGAGCCGGGGGACAGGGTGGGTTAACTATGGCTACACCTTC
>TRBV6-5|TRBJ1-5|NA|few
CASSSLAGDQPQHF
TGTGCCAGCAGTTCACTCGCAGGGGATCAGCCCCAGCATTTT
>TRBV4-1|TRBJ1-2|NA|NA
CASSQDVPAYGYTF
TGCGCCAGCAGCCAAGATGTACCTGCGTATGGCTACACCTTC
>TRBV5-1|TRBJ2-7|NA|NA
CASSLGLDSYEQYF
TGCGCCAGCAGCCTAGGACTCGATTCCTACGAGCAGTACTTC
>TRBV30|TRBJ2-5|TRBD2|NA
CACAGTSAQETQYF
TGTGCCTGTGCCGGGACTAGCGCCCAAGAGACCCAGTACTTC
>TRBV6-1|TRBJ1-5|NA|few
CASSEWAGRDQPQHF
TGTGCCAGCAGTGAATGGGCAGGGCGGGATCAGCCCCAGCATTTT
>TRBV29-1|TRBJ2-7|NA|few
CSVAKDSYEQYF
TGCAGCGTTGCGAAGGACAGCTACGAGCAGTACTTC
>TRBV29-1|TRBJ1-3|NA|NA
CSAAGGDSGNTIYF
TGCAGCGCCGCCGGGGGCGACTCTGGAAACACCATATATTTT
>TRBV5-4|TRBJ1-6|NA|NA
CASSPPPGGDNSPLHF
TGTGCCAGCAGCCCACCGCCCGGAGGGGATAATTCACCCCTCCACTTT
>TRBV18|TRBJ2-7|TRBD2|NA
CASSPGLAGGQGEQYF
TGTGCCAGCTCACCTGGACTAGCGGGAGGGCAAGGCGAGCAGTACTTC
>TRBV28|TRBJ2-7|NA|few
CASSLRGSRVLYEQYF
TGTGCCAGCAGTTTAAGGGGCAGTAGGGTCCTCTACGAGCAGTACTTC
>TRBV30|TRBJ1-5|NA|NA
CAWSGQGDQPQHF
TGTGCCTGGAGTGGCCAGGGTGATCAGCCCCAGCATTTT
>TRBV30|TRBJ1-6|NA|few
CAWSPTVPPLHF
TGTGCCTGGAGCCCGACAGTGCCACCCCTCCACTTT
>TRBV29-1|TRBJ2-3|NA|NA
CSVDLDYFGIQYF
TGCAGCGTTGACTTGGACTACTTTGGTATCCAGTATTTT